The rows below give T cell receptor beta chains drawn from one sample of a study of blood T cell repertoires in COVID-19. Profiling relied on immunoSEQ multiplex PCR, and the TCRdb table lists in-frame clones only, not all of them. The table has roughly 250,000 clones, roughly nine tenths seen once. Sequenced material: peripheral blood. Receptor source: a middle-aged man who had recovered from COVID-19. Both conserved end residues are part of each CDR3. Each record gives: V gene, J gene, clone size, D gene, CDR3 protein, CDR3 DNA. The D gene is left open where the match is weak. Size is stated for part of the rows, as once, few or many counts, or as a class when the clone is expanded.

>TRBV30|TRBJ1-5|.|.
CAWSVLGNQPQHF
TGTGCCTGGAGTGTACTTGGCAATCAGCCCCAGCATTTT
>TRBV15|TRBJ1-1|.|TRBD1
CATTHRGGGYTEAFF
TGTGCCACCACCCACAGGGGCGGGGGGTACACTGAAGCTTTCTTT
>TRBV7-8|TRBJ2-7|few|TRBD2
CASSSPTLGLAAYEQYF
TGTGCCAGCAGCTCACCGACCTTGGGACTAGCGGCCTACGAGCAGTACTTC
>TRBV7-8|TRBJ2-3|.|.
CASSLDTGVWTDTQYF
TGTGCCAGCAGCTTAGATACGGGGGTTTGGACAGATACGCAGTATTTT
>TRBV20-1|TRBJ2-7|.|TRBD2
CSASDVGGPYEQYF
TGCAGTGCTAGTGATGTGGGAGGGCCATACGAGCAGTACTTC
>TRBV24-1|TRBJ2-3|.|TRBD2
CATSEAGGPVDTQYF
TGTGCCACCAGTGAAGCGGGGGGGCCTGTGGATACGCAGTATTTT
>TRBV3-1/TRBV3-2|TRBJ2-3|.|TRBD2
CASSQVPGLAGSTDTQYF
TGTGCCAGCAGCCAAGTCCCGGGACTAGCGGGCAGCACAGATACGCAGTATTTT
>TRBV21-1|TRBJ2-7|few|.
CASSSRQGGLGEQYF
TGTGCCAGCAGCTCCCGACAGGGGGGGTTAGGTGAGCAGTACTTC
>TRBV7-2|TRBJ1-2|.|TRBD1
CASSQGQGTGGYTF
TGTGCCAGCAGCCAGGGACAGGGTACTGGTGGCTACACCTTC
>TRBV7-2|TRBJ1-2|.|.
CASSQWGQIYGYTF
TGTGCCAGCAGCCAATGGGGACAAATCTATGGCTACACCTTC
>TRBV6-5|TRBJ1-3|few|.
CAGGAVGGNTIYF
TGTGCCGGAGGGGCGGTTGGTGGAAACACCATATATTTT
>TRBV13|TRBJ2-1|few|.
CASSPPAAESSYNEQFF
TGTGCCAGCAGCCCCCCCGCGGCGGAGAGCTCCTACAATGAGCAGTTCTTC
>TRBV19|TRBJ2-1|.|TRBD1
CASSPHRGLSYNEQFF
TGTGCCAGTAGTCCCCACAGGGGGCTATCCTACAATGAGCAGTTCTTC
>TRBV9|TRBJ1-1|.|TRBD1
CASSATGMNTEAFF
TGTGCCAGCAGCGCGACAGGGATGAACACTGAAGCTTTCTTT
>TRBV19|TRBJ1-1|.|TRBD1
CASSKTGGRYTEAFF
TGTGCCAGTAGTAAGACAGGGGGCAGATACACTGAAGCTTTCTTT
>TRBV19|TRBJ2-3|.|TRBD2
CASSIMTSGRGNTQYF
TGTGCCAGTAGTATCATGACTAGCGGGCGGGGAAATACGCAGTATTTT
>TRBV29-1|TRBJ1-2|.|.
CSVESTGPGRYGYTF
TGCAGCGTTGAATCCACAGGTCCGGGGAGGTATGGCTACACCTTC
>TRBV7-8|TRBJ2-2|.|TRBD2
CASSLGGGAPGELFF
TGTGCCAGCAGCTTAGGCGGGGGGGCTCCCGGGGAGCTGTTTTTT
>TRBV16|TRBJ2-2|few|TRBD1
CASSRLTGGSGELFF
TGTGCCAGCAGCCGCCTAACAGGGGGCTCCGGGGAGCTGTTTTTT
>TRBV4-1|TRBJ2-1|.|.
CASSQVGGKAYEQFF
TGCGCCAGCAGCCAAGTTGGCGGGAAGGCATATGAGCAGTTCTTC
>TRBV2|TRBJ2-7|.|TRBD1
CASSSISGTGGWYEQYF
TGTGCCAGCAGTTCCATTTCCGGGACAGGGGGCTGGTACGAGCAGTACTTC
>TRBV15|TRBJ2-1|.|.
CATSTSMPPYNEQFF
TGTGCCACCAGCACTAGCATGCCCCCCTACAATGAGCAGTTCTTC
>TRBV6-5|TRBJ2-2|.|.
CASSYDYNTGELFF
TGTGCCAGCAGTTACGACTACAACACCGGGGAGCTGTTTTTT
>TRBV11-2|TRBJ2-5|.|TRBD2
CASSLFPGGPEETQYF
TGTGCCAGCAGCTTATTTCCGGGGGGACCCGAAGAGACCCAGTACTTC
>TRBV18|TRBJ2-3|once|TRBD2
CASSPPTGGVPYSKNTDTQYF
TGTGCCAGCTCACCACCGACCGGGGGGGTCCCCTACTCCAAAAACACAGATACGCAGTATTTT
>TRBV7-3|TRBJ2-3|.|.
CASSHAKDPRLGDTQYF
TGTGCCAGCAGTCATGCCAAAGACCCGCGGCTCGGAGATACGCAGTATTTT
>TRBV30|TRBJ2-2|.|TRBD2
CAWSPSRSGRWTGELFF
TGTGCCTGGAGTCCTTCCCGTAGCGGGAGGTGGACCGGGGAGCTGTTTTTT
>TRBV7-9|TRBJ1-1|.|TRBD1
CASSRGQGDTEAFF
TGTGCCAGCAGCCGGGGACAGGGAGACACTGAAGCTTTCTTT
>TRBV3-1/TRBV3-2|TRBJ2-2|.|TRBD2
CASSPRTSGRIGELFF
TGTGCCAGCAGCCCTCGGACTAGCGGGAGGATCGGGGAGCTGTTTTTT
>TRBV7-2|TRBJ1-1|.|.
CASSLEIMAAFF
TGTGCCAGCAGCTTAGAGATTATGGCAGCTTTCTTT
>TRBV6-6|TRBJ1-1|.|.
CASSYSSGPGEAFF
TGTGCCAGCAGTTACTCGAGCGGGCCCGGTGAAGCTTTCTTT
>TRBV7-2|TRBJ2-1|.|.
CASSFSGAYNEQFF
TGTGCCAGCAGCTTCAGCGGAGCCTACAATGAGCAGTTCTTC
>TRBV12-3/TRBV12-4|TRBJ1-1|.|TRBD1
CASRPTGVHEAFF
TGTGCCAGCAGACCCACAGGGGTCCATGAAGCTTTCTTT
>TRBV27|TRBJ2-5|once|TRBD1
CASSPQGQGSETQYF
TGTGCCAGCAGTCCCCAGGGACAGGGGAGTGAGACCCAGTACTTC
>TRBV28|TRBJ1-3|.|.
CASSLWAGSPGNTIYF
TGTGCCAGCAGTTTATGGGCGGGGTCACCAGGAAACACCATATATTTT
>TRBV6-2/TRBV6-3|TRBJ2-3|.|.
CASSYLDTQYF
TGTGCCAGCAGTTACCTAGATACGCAGTATTTT
>TRBV10-3|TRBJ2-3|.|.
CAISDFQGDTQYF
TGTGCCATCAGTGATTTCCAGGGGGATACGCAGTATTTT
>TRBV5-1|TRBJ2-1|.|.
CASSLGQVRDEQFF
TGCGCCAGCAGCTTGGGGCAGGTGCGGGATGAGCAGTTCTTC
>TRBV7-8|TRBJ2-2|.|TRBD1
CASSPRGLGTGELFF
TGTGCCAGCAGCCCCAGGGGGCTGGGGACCGGGGAGCTGTTTTTT
>TRBV18|TRBJ1-5|.|TRBD1
CASSPLPTGGPVNQPQHF
TGTGCCAGCTCACCACTGCCGACAGGGGGTCCGGTCAATCAGCCCCAGCATTTT